A selection of T cell receptor beta chains follows, all from one sample in a study of shared clonotypes between healthy human individuals. Measured with immunoSEQ multiplex PCR; TCRdb has only the in-frame clones, and not every one. The data show some 1 million clones, with around four fifths seen just once and 1.4% to 1.5% held by the top ten. The sequenced sample consisted of memory CD4+ T cells sorted from blood. The receptors come from a man between 18 and 35 years old in good health. Each CDR3 is given with its conserved first and last residue. A D gene is named only where the DNA matches it firmly. Size is omitted from some rows. Given values are once, few, many or a class for expanded clones.

clone_size j_call d_call v_call cdr3_nt cdr3_aa
NA TRBJ1-3 NA TRBV30 TGTGCCTGGAGCCCTCCTTGGGGGGAAGAAAGTGGAAACACCATATATTTT CAWSPPWGEESGNTIYF
few TRBJ1-4 TRBD1 TRBV19 TGTGCCAGTAGTACCCGACAGGGGACAAATGAAAAACTGTTTTTT CASSTRQGTNEKLFF
NA TRBJ2-7 NA TRBV25-1 TGTGCCAGCAGTGAAGGGGGTGCGAGCTACTACGAGCAGTACTTC CASSEGGASYYEQYF
NA TRBJ2-5 NA TRBV6-5 TGTGCCAGCCATGGGGTGGGAGAGACCCAGTACTTC CASHGVGETQYF
many TRBJ1-1 NA TRBV6-1 TGTGCCAGCAGTTATATAGGACAGAACACTGAAGCTTTCTTT CASSYIGQNTEAFF
NA TRBJ1-3 NA TRBV9 TGTGCCAGCAGCGTCGGACAACCTGGAAACACCATATATTTT CASSVGQPGNTIYF
NA TRBJ2-3 TRBD2 TRBV5-4 TGTGCCAGCAGCGCGGTAGGGACTAGCGGGGGGCGCACAGATACGCAGTATTTT CASSAVGTSGGRTDTQYF
NA TRBJ2-7 TRBD1 TRBV27 TGTGCCAGCAGTCCACTAAGGACAGGATCCTACGAGCAGTACTTC CASSPLRTGSYEQYF
NA TRBJ1-6 NA TRBV5-1 TGCGCCAGCAGCCGGGACCCAGAAAATTCACCCCTCCACTTT CASSRDPENSPLHF
NA TRBJ2-5 NA TRBV5-3 TGTGCCAGCAGCTTGGGGACGGACCAAGAGACCCAGTACTTC CASSLGTDQETQYF
NA TRBJ2-3 NA TRBV5-4 TGTGCCAGCAGCCTCGGGACTGGCAAAGATACGCAGTATTTT CASSLGTGKDTQYF
many TRBJ2-2 NA TRBV5-4 TGTGCCAGCAGCCCACAGGGGAACACCGGGGAGCTGTTTTTT CASSPQGNTGELFF
once TRBJ2-7 NA TRBV19 TGTGCCAGTAGTATCGAAAGGGGAGCCTACGAGCAGTACTTC CASSIERGAYEQYF
NA TRBJ2-3 NA TRBV5-1 TGCGCCAGCAGCGGCAGGGGAGGGGATACGCAGTATTTT CASSGRGGDTQYF
NA TRBJ2-7 TRBD2 TRBV6-5 TGTGCCAGCAGTTACTCGACTAGCGGGGGACGCTACGAGCAGTACTTC CASSYSTSGGRYEQYF
NA TRBJ2-7 NA TRBV10-3 TGTGCCATCAGTGGGACATCTCCCTACGAGCAGTACTTC CAISGTSPYEQYF
NA TRBJ1-1 NA TRBV19 TGTGCCAGTAGTGCCCAACAGACCGTGAACACTGAAGCTTTCTTT CASSAQQTVNTEAFF
NA TRBJ1-5 NA TRBV2 TGTGCCAGCAGTAGAGGTAGCCTTAATAGCAATCAGCCCCAGCATTTT CASSRGSLNSNQPQHF
NA TRBJ2-5 TRBD2 TRBV5-1 TGCGCCAGCAGCGAAGGGACTAGCGGGAGGTTGGGGACCCAGTACTTC CASSEGTSGRLGTQYF
NA TRBJ2-5 NA TRBV5-1 TGCGCCAGCAGCCGCTGGGGCGGAGAGGGCCAAGAGACCCAGTACTTC CASSRWGGEGQETQYF
NA TRBJ1-3 NA TRBV11-2 TGTGCCAGCAGTACAATGATCAGGCCGGTAGGAAACACCATATATTTT CASSTMIRPVGNTIYF
NA TRBJ1-3 NA TRBV28 TGTGCCAGCAGTTTGACGCAGTCTGGAAACACCATATATTTT CASSLTQSGNTIYF
NA TRBJ2-7 NA TRBV7-9 TGTGCCAGCAGCCGGGATGCCTACGAGCAGTACTTC CASSRDAYEQYF
few TRBJ1-5 TRBD1 TRBV18 TGTGCCAGCTCAATGGCAGGGGGGAATCAGCCCCAGCATTTT CASSMAGGNQPQHF
few TRBJ1-5 NA TRBV18 TGTGCCAGCTCACCCGACCTGAATCAGCCCCAGCATTTT CASSPDLNQPQHF
NA TRBJ2-7 TRBD2 TRBV2 TGTGCCAGCAGTGGGGGACTAGATAATTACGAGCAGTACTTC CASSGGLDNYEQYF
few TRBJ2-7 NA TRBV19 TGTGCCAGTAGTCTCAAGGGGCTTGGCCCCTACGAGCAGTACTTC CASSLKGLGPYEQYF
few TRBJ2-3 TRBD2 TRBV5-6 TGTGCCAGCAGTCAGCCTAGCGGGGGGGCTGCAGATACGCAGTATTTT CASSQPSGGAADTQYF
NA TRBJ1-1 TRBD1 TRBV7-8 TGTGCCAGCAGCTCGGGACAGGCAACGAACACTGAAGCTTTCTTT CASSSGQATNTEAFF
NA TRBJ2-7 NA TRBV19 TGTGCCGAAGAAACGGGTTTTCAGCACGAGCAGTACTTC CAEETGFQHEQYF
NA TRBJ2-7 TRBD2 TRBV7-6 TGTGCCAGCAGCCCCCGGACTAGCGGCTCCTACGAGCAGTACTTC CASSPRTSGSYEQYF
NA TRBJ1-4 NA TRBV28 TGTGCCAGCAGCTCATTGGGGCCTTCTAATGAAAAACTGTTTTTT CASSSLGPSNEKLFF
NA TRBJ2-3 NA TRBV19 TGTGCCAGTAGTTCCGGGGGGACAGGCACAGATACGCAGTATTTT CASSSGGTGTDTQYF
once TRBJ2-1 TRBD2 TRBV5-1 TGCGCCAGCGGACAGACTAGCGGGAATAATGAGCAGTTCTTC CASGQTSGNNEQFF
NA TRBJ2-2 NA TRBV6-4 TGTGCCAGCAGTGACGAGGAGATCGGGGAGCTGTTTTTT CASSDEEIGELFF
few TRBJ2-7 NA TRBV7-9 TGTGCCAGCAGCTTCCAGGGTGGCGAGCAGTACTTC CASSFQGGEQYF
once TRBJ2-3 NA TRBV19 TGTGCCAGCCCGAGCGCCAGCGCAGACACAGATACGCAGTATTTT CASPSASADTDTQYF
NA TRBJ2-1 TRBD1 TRBV18 TGTGCCAGCTCACCTCCGGGACAGGCTAACAATGAGCAGTTCTTC CASSPPGQANNEQFF
many TRBJ1-1 NA TRBV19 TGTGCCAGCAGGTCCTACGGGCAGGGGAACACTGAAGCTTTCTTT CASRSYGQGNTEAFF
NA TRBJ2-5 NA TRBV11-1 TGTGCCAGCAGCCTTATGGGGGGGGCGCTCGTACAAGAGACCCAGTACTTC CASSLMGGALVQETQYF
once TRBJ2-7 NA TRBV5-1 TGCGCCAGCAGCGATCCAGGGGCACCCTACGAGCAGTACTTC CASSDPGAPYEQYF